The T cell receptor beta chain described here comes from a study of blood T cell repertoires in COVID-19. The CDR3 contains 19 residues. TCRdb keeps only in-frame clones here, not all; method: immunoSEQ multiplex PCR. Of 250,000 to 300,000 clones listed, about nine tenths are singletons. Sample: PBMCs or T cells enriched from blood (not recorded which). The chain links TRBV21-1 to TRBJ2-3; the listed D gene, TRBD2, was not tested against the DNA. TRBV21-1 is annotated as a pseudogene. This TCR derives from a woman in her 40s who had recovered from COVID-19. For the CDR3, the DNA is TGTGCCAGCAGCAAACTAACGGGACTAGCGGGAGAGAGGGCAGATACGCAGTATTTT. Translating it yields CASSKLTGLAGERADTQYF.